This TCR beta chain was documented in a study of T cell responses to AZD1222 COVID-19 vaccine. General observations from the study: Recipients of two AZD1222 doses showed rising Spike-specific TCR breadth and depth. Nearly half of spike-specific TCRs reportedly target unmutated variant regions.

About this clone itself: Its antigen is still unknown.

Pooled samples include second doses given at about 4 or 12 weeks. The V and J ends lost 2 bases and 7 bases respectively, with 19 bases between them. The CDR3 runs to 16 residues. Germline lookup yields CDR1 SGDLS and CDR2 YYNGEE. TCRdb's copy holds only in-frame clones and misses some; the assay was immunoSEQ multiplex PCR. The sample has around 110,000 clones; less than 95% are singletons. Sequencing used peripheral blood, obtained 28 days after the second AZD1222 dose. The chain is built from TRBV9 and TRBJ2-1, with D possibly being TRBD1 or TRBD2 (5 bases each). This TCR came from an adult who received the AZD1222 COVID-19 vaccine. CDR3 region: CASSVPGTASGNEQFF. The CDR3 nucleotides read TGTGCCAGCAGCGTCCCCGGGACCGCCTCGGGTAATGAGCAGTTCTTC.